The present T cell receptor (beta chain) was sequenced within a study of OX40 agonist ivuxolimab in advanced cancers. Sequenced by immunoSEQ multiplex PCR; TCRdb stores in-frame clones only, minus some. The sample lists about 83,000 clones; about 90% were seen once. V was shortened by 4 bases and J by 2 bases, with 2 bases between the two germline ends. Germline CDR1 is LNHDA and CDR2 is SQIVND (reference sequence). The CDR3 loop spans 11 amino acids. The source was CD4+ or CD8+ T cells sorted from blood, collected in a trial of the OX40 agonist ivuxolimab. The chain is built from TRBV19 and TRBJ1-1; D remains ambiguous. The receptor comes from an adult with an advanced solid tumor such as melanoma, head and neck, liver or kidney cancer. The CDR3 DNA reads TGTGCCAGTAGTACCAACACTGAAGCTTTCTTT. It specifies CASSTNTEAFF.